This TCR beta chain emerged from a study of neurological immune-mediated disorders. In this sample, this clonotype turned up many times. The making of cDNA relied on 5'RACE with 10-nucleotide random UMIs. TCRdb passed the 5' RACE reads through MiXCR, listing each CDR3 protein once. The table has around 130,000 distinct CDR3 sequences, roughly 3.2% seen once. The receptor was derived from a woman aged 25 to 39 with multiple sclerosis. Sequences were obtained from PBMCs.

CDR3 nucleotide sequence: TGTGCCAGCAGCTCCGGCCCCGGGACAGGGGTCGAGCAGTTCTTC. Translation gives CASSSGPGTGVEQFF. The V call is TRBV7-2, the J call TRBJ2-1; the match to TRBD1 covers 10 bases. With V trimmed by 4 bases and J by 10 bases, 10 bases remained unmatched. The CDR3 covers 15 residues. Germline V gives CDR1 SGHTA, CDR2 FQGNSA.